This is a list of T cell receptor beta chains from one sample in a study of CD8+CD57+ T cells in acquired aplastic anemia. TCRdb reprocessed the reads via MiXCR and lists one record per CDR3 protein. The sample carries about 190,000 distinct CDR3 sequences, 48% recorded once. The material sequenced was sorted CD4+, CD8+, or CD8+CD57+ T cells (not recorded which) from PBMCs. The receptors were sampled from a human donor with aplastic anemia. CDR3s include the opening cysteine and the closing phenylalanine or tryptophan. A D gene is named only where the DNA matches it firmly. Expanded clones are given a class, and other clones once, few, many or no size at all.

j_gene: TRBJ2-1
d_gene: TRBD2
v_gene: TRBV19
abundance: NA
CDR3nt: TGTGCCAGCAGCTTGGGACTAGCGCTGTACAATGAGCAGTTCTTC
CDR3aa: CASSLGLALYNEQFF

j_gene: TRBJ2-7
d_gene: NA
v_gene: TRBV10-3
abundance: NA
CDR3nt: TGTGCCATCAGTGAGTCGGTAGCCTACGAGCAGTACTTC
CDR3aa: CAISESVAYEQYF

j_gene: TRBJ2-1
d_gene: TRBD2
v_gene: TRBV10-1
abundance: few
CDR3nt: TGCGCCAGCAGTGCAGTACTAGCGGGAGGTGAGCAGTTCTTC
CDR3aa: CASSAVLAGGEQFF

j_gene: TRBJ1-6
d_gene: TRBD1
v_gene: TRBV12-3/TRBV12-4
abundance: NA
CDR3nt: TGTGCCAGCAGTCAACGACAGGGCGAATCACCCCTCCACTTT
CDR3aa: CASSQRQGESPLHF

j_gene: TRBJ1-1
d_gene: TRBD1
v_gene: TRBV5-1
abundance: many
CDR3nt: TGCGCCAGCAGCAGGGACAGGGGTTTGACTGAAGCTTTCTTT
CDR3aa: CASSRDRGLTEAFF

j_gene: TRBJ1-1
d_gene: NA
v_gene: TRBV15
abundance: NA
CDR3nt: TGTGCCACCAGCAGAGTAGCGGGGGACACTGAAGCTTCCTTT
CDR3aa: CATSRVAGDTEASF

j_gene: TRBJ2-5
d_gene: NA
v_gene: TRBV7-2
abundance: NA
CDR3nt: TGTGCCAGCAGCCGACAGCAAGAGACCCAGTACTTC
CDR3aa: CASSRQQETQYF

j_gene: TRBJ1-2
d_gene: NA
v_gene: TRBV20-1
abundance: NA
CDR3nt: TGCAGTGCTAGCCTCGGACAGAACTATGGCTACACCTTC
CDR3aa: CSASLGQNYGYTF

j_gene: TRBJ2-5
d_gene: NA
v_gene: TRBV12-3/TRBV12-4
abundance: many
CDR3nt: TGTGCCAGCAGTTTAGCCCCCTTACAAGAGACCCAGTACTTC
CDR3aa: CASSLAPLQETQYF

j_gene: TRBJ2-7
d_gene: NA
v_gene: TRBV19
abundance: NA
CDR3nt: TGTGCCAGTAGTACATACCCCAGGGCGCACTACGAGCAGTACTTC
CDR3aa: CASSTYPRAHYEQYF

j_gene: TRBJ1-1
d_gene: NA
v_gene: TRBV19
abundance: many
CDR3nt: TGTGCCAGTAGTATAGGACGCCGGCAGCCGAACACTGAAGCTTTCTTT
CDR3aa: CASSIGRRQPNTEAFF

j_gene: TRBJ2-3
d_gene: NA
v_gene: TRBV19
abundance: NA
CDR3nt: TGTGCCAGTAGTATCCTGGGACTGGCGGGACTCCCAGATACGCTGTATTTT
CDR3aa: CASSILGLAGLPDTLYF

j_gene: TRBJ2-7
d_gene: TRBD1
v_gene: TRBV10-3
abundance: many
CDR3nt: TGTGCCATCAGTGAGCCAGGGACAGGGCTTGACGAGCAGTACTTC
CDR3aa: CAISEPGTGLDEQYF

j_gene: TRBJ2-7
d_gene: TRBD2
v_gene: TRBV15
abundance: NA
CDR3nt: TGTGCCACCAGCATTGGGAGGGACCGAACCCACGAGCAGTACTTC
CDR3aa: CATSIGRDRTHEQYF

j_gene: TRBJ1-1
d_gene: NA
v_gene: TRBV3-1
abundance: few
CDR3nt: TGTGCCAGCAGCACACGGAGTGAAGCTTTCTTT
CDR3aa: CASSTRSEAFF

j_gene: TRBJ2-3
d_gene: TRBD2
v_gene: TRBV15
abundance: NA
CDR3nt: TGTGCCACCAGCAGAGGACTAGCGGGAGGGGCAGATACGCAGTATTTT
CDR3aa: CATSRGLAGGADTQYF

j_gene: TRBJ1-1
d_gene: NA
v_gene: TRBV30
abundance: NA
CDR3nt: TGTGCCTGGACCCCGGGACACCTGAACACTGAAGCTTTCTTT
CDR3aa: CAWTPGHLNTEAFF

j_gene: TRBJ1-1
d_gene: TRBD1
v_gene: TRBV6-5
abundance: NA
CDR3nt: TGTGCCAGCAGTTTCCCCATCCAACAGGGGGAAACTGAAGCTTTCTTT
CDR3aa: CASSFPIQQGETEAFF

j_gene: TRBJ1-3
d_gene: NA
v_gene: TRBV29-1
abundance: NA
CDR3nt: TGCAGCGTTACAGGGAGTGGAAACACCATATATTTT
CDR3aa: CSVTGSGNTIYF

j_gene: TRBJ2-2
d_gene: NA
v_gene: TRBV9
abundance: NA
CDR3nt: TGTGCCAGCAGCGTAGACAGGGAATACACCGGGGAGCTGTTTTTT
CDR3aa: CASSVDREYTGELFF

j_gene: TRBJ1-1
d_gene: NA
v_gene: TRBV9
abundance: NA
CDR3nt: TGTGCCAGCAGCGTAGGATTAGGCCTCAACACTGAAGCTTTCTTT
CDR3aa: CASSVGLGLNTEAFF

j_gene: TRBJ2-2
d_gene: TRBD2
v_gene: TRBV20-1
abundance: NA
CDR3nt: TGCAGTTCCGGACTAGCGGGTCACGGGGAGCTGTTTTTT
CDR3aa: CSSGLAGHGELFF

j_gene: TRBJ2-7
d_gene: TRBD1
v_gene: TRBV29-1
abundance: few
CDR3nt: TGCAGCGTCCGGGGACAGGGGGCCAACCCCTACGAGCAGTACTTC
CDR3aa: CSVRGQGANPYEQYF

j_gene: TRBJ2-1
d_gene: TRBD2
v_gene: TRBV2
abundance: many
CDR3nt: TGTGCCAGCAGCATCCGACTAGCGGGATGGTACAATGAGCAGTTCTTC
CDR3aa: CASSIRLAGWYNEQFF

j_gene: TRBJ2-1
d_gene: NA
v_gene: TRBV24-1
abundance: NA
CDR3nt: TGTGCCACCAGTGATTTCGTAACTAATGAGCAGTTCTTC
CDR3aa: CATSDFVTNEQFF

j_gene: TRBJ2-7
d_gene: NA
v_gene: TRBV12-3/TRBV12-4
abundance: many
CDR3nt: TGTGCCAGCAGTCAACCGGGTGCGGTCCACGAGCAGTACTTC
CDR3aa: CASSQPGAVHEQYF

j_gene: TRBJ2-7
d_gene: TRBD1
v_gene: TRBV20-1
abundance: many
CDR3nt: TGCAGTGCCACGACAGGGTTGCGGCCCTACGAGCAGTACTTC
CDR3aa: CSATTGLRPYEQYF

j_gene: TRBJ2-1
d_gene: TRBD2
v_gene: TRBV11-3
abundance: NA
CDR3nt: TGTGCCAGCAGCTTAGCAGGGACTAGCGGGGTCAATGAGCAGTTCTTC
CDR3aa: CASSLAGTSGVNEQFF